This T cell receptor beta chain was profiled in a study of blood T cell repertoires in COVID-19 (dated by TCRdb to the early 2020s). For the wider study: The collaborator samples originated in the United States, Italy and Spain and spanned the acute and convalescent phases of COVID-19. The prospective study material was composed of cDNA or gDNA derived from T cells, B-cell-depleted T cells, or PBMCs. The dataset comprised deeply sampled blood TCRbeta repertoires from subjects exposed to, actively infected with, or recovered from COVID-19. The repertoires were released in a freely available public database intended as a resource for research on the immune response to SARS-CoV-2. The samples were drawn from the first 160 participants of the ongoing ImmuneRACE study and from 1,254 subjects provided by 6 global collaborators. Nearly every sample came with metadata listing a de-identified subject ID, COVID-19 status, age in years and sex. Where available, HLA class I and class II types were taken from metadata supplied by the sample provider and were not determined by assay-based typing.

In the prospective study, participants were about 18 to 90 years old, resided in 25 or so geographic areas of the United States, and were enrolled through a virtual design. In the prospective study, cohorts were assigned on the basis of participant-reported clinical history obtained from a screening survey and a study questionnaire. In the prospective study, whole blood, serum and a nasopharyngeal or oropharyngeal swab were collected from each participant by mobile phlebotomists. Additional blood draws and questionnaires over an approximately two-month period could optionally be provided by prospective study participants. Prospective study blood samples were shipped either frozen or at room temperature before DNA extraction. About this clone itself: No cognate antigen has been identified for it. Base qualities are not recorded, but no much larger clone differs from it by a single base.

The CDR3 starts with the cysteine, ends with the phenylalanine, and has 16 residues. Only the CDR3 region is kept as DNA, spanning 48 bases read in frame from base 1. The germline V gene encodes CDR1 LGHNA and CDR2 YSLEER. Trimming takes 6 bases off V and 6 bases off J; junction bases not matched to a gene: 11. Results and caveats for the whole study, not just this receptor: The amount of clinical and demographic metadata varied by source and participant and was provided uncurated.

TCRbeta CDR3 regions were amplified from genomic DNA by means of the immunoSEQ Assay, a bias-controlled multiplex PCR. Per the original workflow: Within the assay, amplification of reference gene primers was used to estimate how many nucleated cells each sample contained. To quantify the absolute abundance of each unique TCRbeta CDR3 rearrangement, sequence reads were collapsed and filtered. Productive Simpson clonality was computed per sample as the square root of Simpson's diversity index over productive rearrangements. TCRdb took this table from immuneACCESS and kept in-frame rearrangements with V and J called. Such tables lack part of the clones; where checked against another copy, unresolved V genes explain under half of the gap, and the rest is unexplained. V and J calls and clone size come straight from that table; D and trimming were deduced from the DNA. This sample comprises hundreds of thousands of clones, 85% to 90% of them detected only once. The ten largest make up roughly 1.6% of the sample.

The sequence links TRBV4-3 to TRBJ1-4, with 9 bases matching TRBD1. Sample: PBMCs or T cells enriched from blood (not recorded which). The TCR originated in a woman under 30 with acute COVID-19. The CDR3 corresponds to CASSQQGQGMDEKLFF. The sequenced DNA is TGCGCCAGCAGTCAACAAGGACAGGGGATGGATGAAAAACTGTTTTTT.